Shown below are 16 T cell receptor beta chains from a single sample sequenced in a study of cytomegalovirus exposure and HLA in healthy donors. Amplification used 60 Vbeta primers and 13 Jbeta primers. The protocol was immunoSEQ multiplex PCR, while the TCRdb copy is restricted to in-frame clones and leaves out a portion. The table records 100,000 or so clones, 65% to 85% of them present only once. Sequenced material: PBMCs. Source of these receptors: a male donor in good health and CMV-seronegative.

The chain joins TRBV9 to TRBJ2-7; TRBD1 agrees at 10 bases. The CDR3 is 16 residues long. J was trimmed by 2 bases and V by 0 bases; bases with no gene match: 5. The germline gives CDR1 SGDLS, CDR2 YYNGEE. The CDR3 DNA is TGTGCCAGCAGCGTAGGCTGGACAGGGGGAACCTACGAGCAGTACTTC. This codes for CASSVGWTGGTYEQYF.

The gene calls are TRBV29-1 and TRBJ2-1; 10 bases are shared with TRBD2. Germline assignment: CDR1 SQVTM and CDR2 ANQGSEA. This CDR3 region has 15 residues. V lost 4 bases, J lost 6 bases, and 9 bases stayed unmatched. The CDR3 nucleotides read TGCAGCGTTGCTTTTCTGAGCGGGAGGGGCAATGAGCAGTTCTTC. Translated: CSVAFLSGRGNEQFF.

The V gene is TRBV4-1, the J gene TRBJ2-2; unclear D gene. The CDR3 loop spans 15 amino acids. Looked up from germline, CDR1 is MGHRA and CDR2 is YSYEKL. V gave up 3 bases and J gave up 1 base, with 9 bases separating them. The CDR3 is CASSQVAGNTGELFF. The CDR3 nucleotides read TGCGCCAGCAGCCAGGTGGCAGGGAACACCGGGGAGCTGTTTTTT.

This clone was detected many times. V usage is TRBV7-2 and J usage is TRBJ2-7; 12 bases fit TRBD2. The trim removed 5 bases at V and 0 bases at J, leaving 5 bases unmatched. The CDR3 contains 16 residues. Looked up from germline, CDR1 is SGHTA and CDR2 is FQGNSA. The CDR3 reads CASSPGLAGPSYEQYF. The CDR3 region has the DNA TGTGCCAGCAGCCCGGGACTAGCGGGTCCCTCCTACGAGCAGTACTTC.

On this clone itself: A junction boundary mismatches the germline segment, possibly from a read error. This chain joins TRBV27 and TRBJ2-4, with a tentative D call TRBD1 (6 bases). The CDR3 sequence is 18 residues long. Germline V CDR1 and CDR2: MNHEY, SMNVEV (reference sequence). In nucleotides, the CDR3 is TGTGCCAGCAGTACAGGGTTTAGCCAGTTAGCCGTGAATTCAGGATCCGACTTC. Translated, it gives CASSTGFSQLAVNSGSDF.

The V and J genes are TRBV15 and TRBJ2-7; tentative D call: TRBD1 (5 bases). Germline V gene lookup returns CDR1 LNHNV and CDR2 YYDKDF (reference sequence). V was pared by 9 bases and J by 2 bases, with 17 bases between. The CDR3 is 14 residues long. The CDR3 DNA reads as TGTGCCACAGGGGTGGCGGTTTCGGCCTACGAGCAGTACTTC. Translation: CATGVAVSAYEQYF.

V is TRBV5-4 and J is TRBJ2-7, with 9 bases aligning to TRBD2. Germline trimming cut 2 bases from V and 7 bases from J; bases unmatched to any gene: 7. Germline lookup yields CDR1 SGHNT and CDR2 YYREEE (reference sequence). This CDR3 spans 14 amino acids. CDR3 bases: TGTGCCAGCAGCTTAGCCGGCGGGAGGGGAGAGCAGTACTTC. Its translation: CASSLAGGRGEQYF.

This clone has just one count. V and J are TRBV27 and TRBJ1-4; D not resolved. Germline V gene lookup returns CDR1 MNHEY and CDR2 SMNVEV (reference sequence). This CDR3 region has 15 residues. Trimming took off 2 bases at V and 0 bases at J, with 7 bases between the two ends. The CDR3 DNA sequence: TGTGCCAGCAGTTTAATACAGCCAACTAATGAAAAACTGTTTTTT. This sequence encodes CASSLIQPTNEKLFF.

The rearrangement joins TRBV7-3 to TRBJ2-1; 12 positions agree with TRBD1. The germline CDR1 and CDR2 sequences are SGHTA and FQGTGA. Losses at the gene ends were 5 bases for V and 10 bases for J; bases not matched to a gene: 6. The CDR3 extends over 14 amino acids. CDR3 loop: CASSLGTGGTEQFF. In DNA form, the CDR3 reads TGTGCCAGCAGCCTCGGGACAGGGGGCACCGAGCAGTTCTTC.

This clone occurred once. CDR3 bases: TGTGCCAGCAGTCCAGGGATTAACACCGGGGAGCTGTTTTTT. This sequence encodes CASSPGINTGELFF. This chain joins TRBV28 and TRBJ2-2; possibly TRBD1 for D (5 bases). The CDR3 is 14 residues long. The ends were cut back, 5 bases at V and 2 bases at J, with 9 bases in the middle. CDR1 is MDHEN, CDR2 SYDVKM, per germline.

This chain joins TRBV11-2 and TRBJ2-3, with a tentative D call TRBD2 (6 bases). Trimming pared 4 bases from V and 5 bases from J, leaving 10 bases between. The CDR3 spans 13 residues. CDR1 SGHAT and CDR2 FQNNGV come from the germline V gene. CDR3 nucleotide sequence: TGTGCCAGCAGCTCGGGGGTGAAAGATACGCAGTATTTT. Its protein product is CASSSGVKDTQYF.

This chain joins TRBV9 and TRBJ2-3; 7 nucleotides align to TRBD2. The CDR3 has 15 residues. CDR1 is SGDLS and CDR2 is YYNGEE in the germline V gene. V trimming: 0 bases; J trimming: 3 bases; junction bases outside the gene matches: 4. CDR3: CASSVGGRATDTQYF. In DNA, the CDR3 is TGTGCCAGCAGCGTAGGCGGGAGAGCGACAGATACGCAGTATTTT.

The chain uses TRBV5-1 and TRBJ2-1; D might be TRBD2 (5 bases). Trimming took off 0 bases at V and 8 bases at J, with 12 bases between the two ends. The V gene's germline CDR1 is SGHRS and CDR2 YFSETQ. The CDR3 has 14 amino acids. The CDR3 loop is CASSLGASSDEQFF. CDR3 DNA sequence: TGCGCCAGCAGCTTGGGGGCTAGCTCAGATGAGCAGTTCTTC.

This clone was observed a handful of times. The chain combines TRBV18 with TRBJ1-2; 9 bases fit TRBD1. The germline CDR1 and CDR2 sequences are KGHSH and LQKENI. J lost 0 bases, V lost 6 bases, and 14 bases had no gene match. The CDR3 has 18 residues. CDR3: CASSQPGTGKYTNYGYTF. The CDR3 nucleotides read TGTGCCAGCTCGCAGCCTGGGACAGGGAAGTATACTAACTATGGCTACACCTTC.

To note about this clone: Being one base from a much bigger clone, this may be a read error. This sequence joins TRBV10-3 and TRBJ2-5; no reliable D call. The CDR3 covers 13 residues. The germline V and J ends were trimmed by 6 bases and 4 bases, with 12 bases remaining between them. The germline V gene encodes CDR1 ENHRY and CDR2 SYGVKD. CDR3 region: CAIRGRVGETQYF. CDR3 nucleotides: TGTGCCATCAGGGGCCGAGTCGGAGAGACCCAGTACTTC.

The V gene is TRBV4-1, the J gene TRBJ2-1, with D possibly TRBD1 on 5 matching bases. Germline loops: CDR1 MGHRA, CDR2 YSYEKL. CDR3 length equals 14 residues. Trimming took off 6 bases at V and 8 bases at J, with 17 bases between the two ends. CDR3 bases: TGCGCCAGCAGAACAAGTCCAGGGCTTGATGAGCAGTTCTTC. Encoded protein: CASRTSPGLDEQFF.